These T cell receptor beta chains were read from a single sample in a study of T cell repertoires in cytomegalovirus infection. TCRdb called the reads again in MiXCR, with one record for every CDR3 protein. The table records around 100,000 distinct CDR3 sequences, 20% to 25% of them present only once. Sequencing was performed on CD8+ T cells from PBMCs. The receptors were sampled from a human donor in good health (CMV status not recorded). Some clones in this sample may be carry-over from other donors' samples. Each CDR3 is given with its conserved first and last residue. The order of the fields is V gene, clone size, J gene, D gene, CDR3 DNA, CDR3 protein. The D gene is left open where the match is weak. Clone sizes are given selectively: once, few, many, or a class where the clone is expanded.

>TRBV20-1|.|TRBJ2-7|.
TGCAGTGCTAGGGACGGCTACGAGCAGTACTTC
CSARDGYEQYF
>TRBV7-9|.|TRBJ2-7|.
TGTGCCAGCAGCTTTCCTGACAGTCGAAAAAAGAGCTCCTACGAGCAGTACTTC
CASSFPDSRKKSSYEQYF
>TRBV19|few|TRBJ2-3|TRBD2
TGTGCCAGTAGTGTGACTAGCGGGGGGCCCTATACGCAGTATTTT
CASSVTSGGPYTQYF
>TRBV7-6|many|TRBJ2-1|.
TGTGCCAGCAGCGAGAATTATAATGAGCAGTTCTTC
CASSENYNEQFF
>TRBV7-6|many|TRBJ2-1|TRBD1
TGTGCCAGCGGACAGGGGGCAGACAATGAGCAGTTCTTC
CASGQGADNEQFF
>TRBV7-9|.|TRBJ1-1|.
TGTGCCAGCAGCAACGGGGGGGGAAAGAACACTGAAGCTTTCTTT
CASSNGGGKNTEAFF
>TRBV7-3|.|TRBJ1-4|TRBD1
TGTGCCAGCAGCTGGACAGGGGGAAGGGAAAAACTGTTTTTT
CASSWTGGREKLFF
>TRBV4-3|many|TRBJ1-6|TRBD1
TGCGCCAGCAGCCAAACAGGGGCTAATAATTCACCCCTCCACTTT
CASSQTGANNSPLHF
>TRBV6-5|many|TRBJ1-1|.
TGTGCCAGCAGTTACGGAGAGGGTTCTGAAGCTTTCTTT
CASSYGEGSEAFF
>TRBV7-6|few|TRBJ1-2|TRBD1
TGTGCCAGCAGCCGGGAGACAGGGGGCCCAAAGGATGGCTACACCTTC
CASSRETGGPKDGYTF
>TRBV12-3/TRBV12-4|.|TRBJ2-5|TRBD2
TGTGCCAGCAGTTTATACGGGGGGAGGGAAGAGACCCAGTACTTC
CASSLYGGREETQYF
>TRBV2|.|TRBJ2-5|.
TGTGCCAGCCTCTGGGGGACCCAGTACTTC
CASLWGTQYF
>TRBV7-3|.|TRBJ2-3|.
TGTGCCAGCAGCAAAGAGGGGGGCACAGATACGCAGTATTTT
CASSKEGGTDTQYF
>TRBV7-8|many|TRBJ1-5|TRBD1
TGTGCCAGCAGCTTAGGTCGGGACAGTGGAGTTCGGGATCAGCCCCAGCATTTT
CASSLGRDSGVRDQPQHF
>TRBV6-2/TRBV6-3|.|TRBJ2-1|.
TGTGCCAGCAGTTACTGGTCGGGACTTTCTTACAATGAGCAGTTCTTC
CASSYWSGLSYNEQFF
>TRBV20-1|few|TRBJ2-7|TRBD2
TGCAGTGCTAGAGATCCAGCGGGGTTACTGTACGAGCAGTACTTC
CSARDPAGLLYEQYF
>TRBV12-5|few|TRBJ1-6|.
TGTGCTAGTGGCCCAAATTCACCCCTCCACTTT
CASGPNSPLHF
>TRBV28|many|TRBJ2-1|.
TGTGCCAGCAGTTCGACTTCAGGGAATGACAATGAGCAGTTCTTC
CASSSTSGNDNEQFF
>TRBV7-6|.|TRBJ2-7|.
TGTGCCAGCAGCCCCCTGGGGGCCGCAGGGTCCTACGAGCAGTACTTC
CASSPLGAAGSYEQYF
>TRBV20-1|.|TRBJ2-2|TRBD2
TGCAGTGCTAGTGCTAGCGGGGGTGTCGGGGAGCTGTTTTTT
CSASASGGVGELFF
>TRBV27|.|TRBJ2-1|.
TGTGCCAGCAGTTTACTGACGAAGGGATTCTTCAATGAGCAGTTCTTC
CASSLLTKGFFNEQFF
>TRBV20-1|.|TRBJ2-2|TRBD2
TGCAGTGCTAGCCCCCGGACTAGCTTCACCGGGGAGCTGTTTTTT
CSASPRTSFTGELFF
>TRBV7-9|.|TRBJ2-2|.
TGTGCCAGCAGCTTACCAGGGAGGACCGGGGAGCTGTTTTTT
CASSLPGRTGELFF
>TRBV7-8|.|TRBJ2-2|.
TGTGCCAGCATCAGAACGCAAACCGGGGAGCTGTTTTTT
CASIRTQTGELFF
>TRBV6-2/TRBV6-3|.|TRBJ2-7|TRBD1
TGTGCCAGCAGTTACTTGGGACAGGGGGCTGACGAGCAGTACTTC
CASSYLGQGADEQYF
>TRBV28|many|TRBJ2-7|.
TGTGCCAGCAGTTTTAGCAGCTCCTACGAGCAGTACTTC
CASSFSSSYEQYF
>TRBV4-3|.|TRBJ2-2|TRBD2
TGCGCCAGCAGCCCTAGCGGGAGCAGCACCGGGGAGCTGTTTTTT
CASSPSGSSTGELFF
>TRBV19|.|TRBJ1-1|.
TGTGCCAGTAGTATTGTCGCGGGCCGGATAGGGGAAGCTTTCTTT
CASSIVAGRIGEAFF
>TRBV12-3/TRBV12-4|many|TRBJ1-5|.
TGTGCCAGCAGTTTGGGGCCGCGTCAGCCCCAGCATTTT
CASSLGPRQPQHF
>TRBV27|once|TRBJ2-1|.
TGTGCCAGCAGGGACCGGGATGAGCAGTTCTTC
CASRDRDEQFF
>TRBV4-1|few|TRBJ1-5|TRBD1
TGCGCCAGCAGCCAAGATCGGGACAGCTATCAGCCCCAGCATTTT
CASSQDRDSYQPQHF
>TRBV7-3|many|TRBJ1-5|TRBD1
TGTGCCAGCAGCTTAACCGGACAGGGGAATCAGCCCCAGCATTTT
CASSLTGQGNQPQHF
>TRBV11-2|.|TRBJ2-7|.
TGTGCCAGCAGCTTAGGGGCAGGGGACTCCTACGAGCAGTACTTC
CASSLGAGDSYEQYF
>TRBV7-9|.|TRBJ2-7|TRBD2
TGTGCCAGCAGCGACGCTCGAGGACTAGCGATTTCCTACGAGCAGTACTTC
CASSDARGLAISYEQYF
>TRBV4-1|few|TRBJ2-7|.
TGCGCCAGCAGCCAAGAGGACAGAGTCTCCTACGAGCAGTACTTC
CASSQEDRVSYEQYF
>TRBV12-3/TRBV12-4|medium-sized|TRBJ2-4|.
TGTGCCAGCAGTTTGAGTAGGAGTGGAAACATTCAGTACTTC
CASSLSRSGNIQYF
>TRBV6-4|few|TRBJ1-1|.
TGTGCCAGCAGTGAGGGCCCAACTGCCCTCTTT
CASSEGPTALF
>TRBV7-2|many|TRBJ1-2|.
TGTGCCAGCAGCTTAGGGGGTCAGCTACCCTCTAGGGGCTACACCTTC
CASSLGGQLPSRGYTF
>TRBV7-4|.|TRBJ2-7|.
TGTGCCAGCAGCTTCGTTGGTACCTACGAGCAGTACTTC
CASSFVGTYEQYF
>TRBV29-1|.|TRBJ2-2|.
TGCAGCGTTGACGGGCGTGGTACCGGGGAGCTGTTTTTT
CSVDGRGTGELFF
>TRBV4-1|.|TRBJ1-2|TRBD1
TGCGCCAGCAGCCAAGGCCTAACGGCAGGGGGCTATGGCTACACCTTC
CASSQGLTAGGYGYTF
>TRBV10-3|few|TRBJ2-5|TRBD1
TGTGCCATCAGTGACCCGACAGGGGGCCAAGAGACCCAGTACTTC
CAISDPTGGQETQYF
>TRBV4-3|.|TRBJ1-1|.
TGCGCCAGCAGCCAAGAGGAGCTGAACACTGAAGCTTTCTTT
CASSQEELNTEAFF
>TRBV20-1|.|TRBJ2-2|TRBD1
TGCAGCGGGACAGTGGCGAACACCGGGGAGCTGTTTTTT
CSGTVANTGELFF
>TRBV19|.|TRBJ2-7|TRBD1
TGTGCCAGTAGTATCCTAGGACAGGCCTACGAGCAGTACTTC
CASSILGQAYEQYF
>TRBV7-9|many|TRBJ2-2|.
TGTGCCAGCAGCTCGGAAATCTCCACCGGGGAGCTGTTTTTT
CASSSEISTGELFF
>TRBV3-1|.|TRBJ2-1|.
TGTGCCAGCAGCCAAGCTGGCGGGATATCATTTGAGCAGTTCTTC
CASSQAGGISFEQFF
>TRBV20-1|.|TRBJ2-3|.
TGCAGCCCTTTTCCAGGGGCCAGCACAGATACGCAGTATTTT
CSPFPGASTDTQYF
>TRBV12-3/TRBV12-4|.|TRBJ2-5|.
TGTGCCAGCAGTTTGGGGGCCTATCAAGAGACCCAGTACTTC
CASSLGAYQETQYF
>TRBV4-1|.|TRBJ1-1|TRBD1
TGCGCCAGCAGCCAAGACCCGCCAACGGGACAGGCGTGGGGGGGTGGCACTGAAGCTTTCTTT
CASSQDPPTGQAWGGGTEAFF
>TRBV10-3|many|TRBJ1-1|TRBD1
TGTGCCATCAGGGACAGGGTTAACACTGAAGCTTTCTTT
CAIRDRVNTEAFF
>TRBV2|many|TRBJ2-7|.
TGTGCCAGCAGTGAAGGGGGACTGTACGAGCAGTACTTC
CASSEGGLYEQYF